The 32 T cell receptor beta chains in this list originate from one sample, sequenced in a study of T cell repertoires in cytomegalovirus infection. TCRdb re-analysed the reads in MiXCR, keeping a single row per CDR3 protein. The repertoire holds about 490,000 distinct CDR3 sequences, with 16% as singletons. The sample consisted of CD8+ T cells from PBMCs. These receptors originate from a human donor in good health (CMV status not recorded). Some clones in this sample may be carry-over from other donors' samples.

This chain uses TRBV5-4 with TRBJ1-6; 8 nucleotides agree with TRBD1. The CDR3 covers 15 residues. With 0 bases clipped from V and 9 bases from J, the junction kept 5 bases outside the gene matches. CDR1 and CDR2 from the germline V gene are SGHNT and YYREEE (reference sequence). The CDR3 DNA follows: TGTGCCAGCAGCTTGGGGACAGGGAAGGCTTCACCCCTCCACTTT. This encodes CASSLGTGKASPLHF. Variable domain in full (rest from reference TRBV5-4 and TRBJ1-6): ETGVTQSPTHLIKTRGQQVTLRCSSQSGHNTVSWYQQALGQGPQFIFQYYREEENGRGNFPPRFSGLQFPNYSSELNVNALELDDSALYLCASSLGTGKASPLHFGNGTRLTVT.

There are many counts of this clonotype. V gene TRBV7-2 combines with J gene TRBJ2-5; D might be TRBD1 (6 bases). With 3 bases removed from V and 1 base from J, the gap between germline ends came to 9 bases. Germline V gene sequence: CDR1 SGHTA, CDR2 FQGNSA. The CDR3 is 14 residues long. CDR3 residues: CASSFGQPQETQYF. The DNA for the CDR3 is TGTGCCAGCAGCTTCGGACAGCCCCAAGAGACCCAGTACTTC. The full variable domain, rest sourced from reference TRBV7-2 and TRBJ2-5, is GAGVSQSPSNKVTEKGKDVELRCDPISGHTALYWYRQSLGQGLEFLIYFQGNSAPDKSGLPSDRFSAERTGGSVSTLTIQRTQQEDSAVYLCASSFGQPQETQYFGPGTRLLVL.

The V and J genes are TRBV6-5 and TRBJ2-3; D is tentatively TRBD1 or TRBD2 (5 bases each). CDR3 length equals 18 residues. Germline-derived CDR1 and CDR2 are MNHEY and SVGAGI. V lost 1 base and J 1 base, leaving 18 bases between the germline ends. The CDR3 region is CASSYFGDAPRCTDTQYF. The CDR3 DNA is TGTGCCAGCAGTTACTTTGGGGACGCCCCCCGGTGCACAGATACGCAGTATTTT.

This clonotype was observed many times. This chain connects TRBV29-1 to TRBJ2-5, with D unresolved. CDR1 and CDR2 (germline): SQVTM, ANQGSEA. Trimming took 4 bases from V and 3 from J, leaving 12 bases between them. The CDR3 is 13 residues long. CDR3 amino acids: CSVALSVKETQYF. The CDR3 bases are TGCAGCGTTGCTTTATCAGTAAAAGAGACCCAGTACTTC.

V and J are TRBV27 and TRBJ2-2, with D possibly TRBD1 on 5 matching bases. The CDR3 length is 16 residues. The V and J ends lost 0 bases and 0 bases respectively, with 8 bases between them. Germline values: CDR1 MNHEY, CDR2 SMNVEV (reference sequence). CDR3 region: CASSLSRRANTGELFF. Here the CDR3 DNA reads TGTGCCAGCAGTTTATCGCGCAGGGCGAACACCGGGGAGCTGTTTTTT.

This clonotype was picked up many times. This chain links TRBV11-2 with TRBJ2-5, with D possibly being TRBD1 (6 bases). The V gene's germline CDR1 is SGHAT and CDR2 FQNNGV. V dropped 3 bases and J dropped 5 bases, with 16 bases sitting between them. The CDR3 totals 15 residues. Here the CDR3 DNA reads TGTGCCAGCAGCTTCTCACAGGGTTCGGGGGAGACCCAGTACTTC. This encodes CASSFSQGSGETQYF.

This clonotype was counted ten times or more. V is TRBV28 and J is TRBJ1-5; tentative D call: TRBD1 (5 bases). Looked up from germline, CDR1 is MDHEN and CDR2 is SYDVKM. Deletions cut 3 bases from V and 7 bases from J, with 19 bases between. This CDR3 region has 16 residues. The CDR3: CASSFKVDRKRQPQHF. In DNA, the CDR3 is TGTGCCAGCAGTTTTAAGGTTGACAGAAAACGGCAGCCCCAGCATTTT.

J is TRBJ2-5 and V is TRBV3-1; D call uncertain. Trimming removed 4 bases at V and 5 bases at J, with 17 bases between. Germline V gene lookup returns CDR1 LGHDT and CDR2 YNNKEL (reference sequence). The CDR3 totals 15 residues. The CDR3 DNA follows: TGTGCCAGCAGCCCATACGGACCATCCGGCGAGACCCAGTACTTC. Translated, it gives CASSPYGPSGETQYF.

This clonotype was seen a few times. The rearrangement uses TRBV5-1 and TRBJ1-2; 8 bases agree with TRBD1. J gave up 4 bases and V 4 bases, and 9 bases lay outside the gene matches. In germline, CDR1 is SGHRS, CDR2 YFSETQ. CDR3 length equals 15 residues. The CDR3 loop is CASSGGQGAIYGYTF. The CDR3 DNA follows: TGCGCCAGCAGCGGCGGACAGGGAGCCATCTATGGCTACACCTTC.

This clonotype was found many times. This chain joins TRBV7-9 and TRBJ2-2, with D uncertain. From germline, CDR1 is SEHNR and CDR2 FQNEAQ (reference sequence). The CDR3 length is 12 residues. Trimming pared 8 bases from V and 6 bases from J, leaving 10 bases between. This CDR3 reads CASLPRAGELFF. CDR3 in DNA: TGTGCCAGCCTCCCGCGCGCCGGGGAGCTGTTTTTT.

Many counts were recorded for this clonotype. CDR3 coding DNA: TGTGCCACTTTGGAAGGGACTAGCGTCGATGAGCAGTTCTTC. Its protein product is CATLEGTSVDEQFF. V gene TRBV11-2 combines with J gene TRBJ2-1; 10 nucleotides match TRBD2. This CDR3 has 14 amino acids. Germline V gives CDR1 SGHAT, CDR2 FQNNGV. V lost 10 bases and J lost 8; bases outside the gene matches: 11.

In this sample, this clonotype turned up many times. The rearrangement uses TRBV7-9 and TRBJ1-1, with 7 bases lining up with TRBD1. Germline CDR1 reads SEHNR; CDR2 reads FQNEAQ (reference sequence). This CDR3 comprises 14 residues. V lost 6 bases, J lost 4 bases, and 8 bases stayed unmatched. The CDR3 region has the DNA TGTGCCAGCAGGAGGGAAGGGGGCTTCACTGAAGCTTTCTTT. It encodes CASRREGGFTEAFF.

There are many counts of this clonotype. This chain links TRBV11-2 with TRBJ1-1, with D unresolved. With 5 bases removed from V and 2 bases from J, the gap between germline ends came to 12 bases. This CDR3 contains 14 residues. Per germline, CDR1 SGHAT and CDR2 FQNNGV. The CDR3 nucleotides are TGTGCCAGCAGCCCCAAGCCCCCCAACACTGAAGCTTTCTTT. Translated, it gives CASSPKPPNTEAFF.

The gene calls are TRBV27 and TRBJ2-7; the D gene is possibly TRBD1 (7 bases). V was pared by 10 bases and J by 3 bases, with 16 bases between. The germline V gene has CDR1 MNHEY and CDR2 SMNVEV (reference sequence). There are 13 residues in the CDR3. CDR3 sequence reads: CATRRRGHYEQYF. CDR3 DNA: TGTGCCACCCGAAGGAGGGGGCACTACGAGCAGTACTTC.

The chain couples TRBV12-3 or TRBV12-4 to TRBJ2-1, with 8 bases lining up with TRBD2. This CDR3 spans 15 amino acids. V shed 6 bases and J 4 bases; nucleotides not matched to a gene: 8. This CDR3 is CASSQSGGKYNEQFF. CDR3 sequence (DNA): TGTGCCAGCAGCCAAAGCGGGGGCAAGTACAATGAGCAGTTCTTC.

Ten or more counts support this clonotype. The rearrangement links TRBV5-1 to TRBJ1-1; no definite D call. Germline V gives CDR1 SGHRS, CDR2 YFSETQ. CDR3 size: 13 residues. V lost 5 bases and J lost 1, with 9 bases in between. This CDR3 reads CASSLTTNTEAFF. CDR3 bases: TGCGCCAGCAGTCTGACCACGAACACTGAAGCTTTCTTT.

This sequence joins TRBV27 and TRBJ2-1, with D hard to call. This CDR3 comprises 12 residues. The V and J ends lost 3 bases and 10 bases respectively, with 10 bases between them. Per the germline V gene, CDR1 is MNHEY and CDR2 is SMNVEV (reference sequence). The CDR3 nucleotides read TGTGCCAGCAGTTTGGACCCTACCGAGCAGTTCTTC. Translated: CASSLDPTEQFF.

On this clonotype itself: This CDR3 is missing its conserved last phenylalanine or tryptophan, likely due to a read error. V gene TRBV7-2 combines with J gene TRBJ2-1, with TRBD1 matching 7 bases. CDR1 and CDR2 from the germline V gene are SGHTA and FQGNSA. The CDR3 has 16 residues. CDR3 DNA sequence: TGTGCCAGCAGCTTAATGGGCAGGGGGTCCTACAAGGAGCAGTTCTTA. It translates to CASSLMGRGSYKEQFL.

The J gene is TRBJ2-7, the V gene TRBV3-1; tentatively, D is TRBD2 (5 bases). V lost 4 bases to trimming and J lost 3 bases, with 16 bases between them. This CDR3 is 15 amino acids long. CDR1 and CDR2 from the germline V gene are LGHDT and YNNKEL (reference sequence). The CDR3 reads CASSPPDSKYYEQYF. In DNA, the CDR3 is TGTGCCAGCAGCCCTCCGGACTCTAAATACTACGAGCAGTACTTC.

V and J are TRBV2 and TRBJ2-1; D gene unclear. This CDR3 has 15 residues. With 4 bases removed from V and 8 bases from J, the gap between germline ends came to 18 bases. Germline CDR1 and CDR2: SNHLY and FYNNEI. The CDR3 region has the DNA TGTGCCAGCAGTGTTAATGGACCAGAATTTCATGAGCAGTTCTTC. Protein product: CASSVNGPEFHEQFF.

This clonotype was seen at least ten times. This chain connects TRBV7-9 to TRBJ2-2; the D call may be TRBD1 or TRBD2 (6 bases each). The CDR3 contains 12 residues. Germline loops: CDR1 SEHNR, CDR2 FQNEAQ (reference sequence). Trimming took 10 bases from V and 3 from J, leaving 9 bases between them. CDR3 residues: CANREDTGELFF. The DNA for the CDR3 is TGTGCCAACAGGGAGGACACCGGGGAGCTGTTTTTT. Variable domain in full (rest from reference TRBV7-9 and TRBJ2-2): DTGVSQNPRHKITKRGQNVTFRCDPISEHNRLYWYRQTLGQGPEFLTYFQNEAQLEKSRLLSDRFSAERPKGSFSTLEIQRTEQGDSAMYLCANREDTGELFFGEGSRLTVL.

This clonotype has at least ten counts. The V gene is TRBV27, the J gene TRBJ2-3; D is unresolved. Germline lookup yields CDR1 MNHEY and CDR2 SMNVEV (reference sequence). The CDR3 covers 14 residues. The V end was cut by 5 bases, the J end by 0 bases, with 9 bases between. CDR3: CASSPPTSTDTQYF. The CDR3 bases are TGTGCCAGCAGTCCCCCCACTAGCACAGATACGCAGTATTTT.

This chain connects TRBV27 to TRBJ2-6; TRBD2 might be the D (6 bases). This CDR3 is 17 amino acids long. Trimming removed 8 bases at V and 1 base at J, with 18 bases between. The germline gives CDR1 MNHEY, CDR2 SMNVEV (reference sequence). This CDR3 is CASARRAFLSGANVLTF. The CDR3 nucleotides read TGTGCCAGCGCCCGGAGGGCTTTCTTATCTGGGGCCAACGTCCTGACTTTC.

The chain joins TRBV28 to TRBJ2-1; 7 bases map to TRBD1. Germline V gene sequence: CDR1 MDHEN, CDR2 SYDVKM. V was clipped by 10 bases and J by 2 bases; unmatched bases: 5. The CDR3 has 13 amino acids. Here the CDR3 reads CAIRDRTYNEQFF. CDR3 nucleotides: TGTGCCATCCGGGACAGAACCTACAATGAGCAGTTCTTC.

This clonotype was counted a single time. The gene calls are TRBV24-1 and TRBJ1-2; no clear D gene. The CDR3 extends over 15 amino acids. The germline V gene has CDR1 KGHDR and CDR2 SFDVKD. Trimming took 0 bases from V and 6 from J, leaving 13 bases between them. The CDR3 region has the DNA TGTGCCACCAGTGATTTGGTACATGGTCAGGATGGCTACACCTTC. This translates into CATSDLVHGQDGYTF.

This clonotype has only a few counts. This chain uses TRBV5-4 with TRBJ2-5, with a tentative D call TRBD1 (5 bases). CDR3 length: 14 residues. Germline V gene data show CDR1 as SGHNT and CDR2 as YYREEE (reference sequence). V was cut by 4 bases and J by 5 bases, with 15 bases left in between. CDR3 DNA: TGTGCCAGCAGCGCCGGACAAAAAGAGGAGACCCAGTACTTC. As protein: CASSAGQKEETQYF.

V gene TRBV7-9 combines with J gene TRBJ2-1; D is possibly TRBD2 (5 bases). This CDR3 has 15 amino acids. From germline, CDR1 is SEHNR and CDR2 FQNEAQ (reference sequence). V dropped 4 bases and J dropped 9 bases, with 19 bases sitting between them. CDR3 sequence reads: CASSSTSGGQREQFF. CDR3 coding DNA: TGTGCCAGCAGCTCGACCAGCGGCGGTCAGCGTGAGCAGTTCTTC.

This clonotype was counted at least ten times. V is TRBV7-6 and J is TRBJ2-1, with 9 bases lining up with TRBD1. The CDR3 loop spans 16 amino acids. J gave up 0 bases and V 5 bases, and 5 bases lay outside the gene matches. The germline V gene has CDR1 SGHVS and CDR2 FNYEAQ. CDR3 in amino acids: CASSRTGGSSYNEQFF. Here the CDR3 DNA reads TGTGCCAGCAGCCGTACAGGGGGCAGCTCCTACAATGAGCAGTTCTTC.

There are many counts of this clonotype. The chain employs TRBV11-2 and TRBJ1-2; possible D gene TRBD1, 6 bases. CDR1 SGHAT and CDR2 FQNNGV come from the germline V gene. CDR3 length: 13 amino acids. Trimming removed 1 base at V and 7 bases at J, with 10 bases between. CDR3 residues: CASSLAGGRGYTF. Written as DNA, the CDR3 is TGTGCCAGCAGCTTAGCGGGGGGCCGTGGCTACACCTTC.

This clonotype appeared many times. The rearrangement uses TRBV27 and TRBJ2-3; no definite D call. The CDR3 is 12 amino acids. CDR1 is MNHEY and CDR2 is SMNVEV in the germline V gene (reference sequence). Trimming pared 4 bases from V and 4 bases from J, leaving 6 bases between. The CDR3 DNA reads as TGTGCCAGCAGTTACGGATCAGATACGCAGTATTTT. It yields the protein CASSYGSDTQYF.

The rearrangement links TRBV20-1 to TRBJ2-3; tentative D call: TRBD2 (5 bases). V gave up 6 bases and J gave up 4 bases, with 26 bases separating them. The CDR3 consists of 17 residues. CDR1 DFQATT and CDR2 SNEGSKA come from the germline V gene (reference sequence). In DNA form, the CDR3 reads TGCAGTGCCTTTGTCCCTAACGGCGGGTCCTCAGCAGATACGCAGTATTTT. It translates to CSAFVPNGGSSADTQYF.

This clonotype appeared many times. The chain is built from TRBV27 and TRBJ2-1, with D perhaps given as TRBD1 or TRBD2 (6 bases each). The CDR3 runs to 17 residues. Trimming took off 7 bases at V and 10 bases at J, with 29 bases between the two ends. The V gene's germline CDR1 is MNHEY and CDR2 SMNVEV (reference sequence). In DNA, the CDR3 is TGTGCCAGCACACAGGGACTTCTACCTTCACCGAGAAGGGAGCAGTTCTTC. Translated, it gives CASTQGLLPSPRREQFF.